This record covers a single T cell receptor beta chain. This sample was taken from a study of blood T cell repertoires in COVID-19. Study in general: Sample material is recorded as cDNA or gDNA derived from T cells, B-cell-depleted T cells, or PBMCs.

Assay used: immunoSEQ multiplex PCR; TCRdb lists only in-frame clones, some missing. The sample lists around 250,000 clones; about four fifths were seen once. This CDR3 comprises 17 residues. After removal of 2 bases from V and 5 bases from J, the junction contained 12 bases not matched to a gene. Germline CDR1 and CDR2: MGHRA and YSYEKL. The material sequenced was peripheral blood. This clonotype originated in a woman between 40 and 50 years old who had recovered from COVID-19. The chain uses TRBV4-1 and TRBJ2-7, with 10 bases that match TRBD1. The CDR3, as DNA: TGCGCCAGCAGCCAACAGGGGCCGACAGGGGGCCTGAACGAGCAGTACTTC. Translation: CASSQQGPTGGLNEQYF.